This TCR beta chain stems from a study of blood T cell repertoires in COVID-19. Overall study context: COVID-19 samples, acute and convalescent, were from the United States, Italy and Spain. T cells, B-cell-depleted T cells, or PBMCs supplied cDNA or gDNA.

This clone is a singleton in its sample. Everyone who took part was 18 to 89 years old, and they came from 24 US areas. Participants were placed into cohorts based on the clinical history they reported. Germline V gene data show CDR1 as SGHTA and CDR2 as FQGTGA. V was clipped by 0 bases and J by 4 bases, with 12 bases between them. This CDR3 has 16 residues. TCRdb's table, derived via immunoSEQ multiplex PCR, lists solely in-frame clones and lacks some. The sample has about 170,000 clones, around four fifths seen once. The chain employs TRBV7-3 and TRBJ2-2; the D gene is possibly TRBD2 (6 bases). The clonotype comes from a woman aged 45-59 years in a cohort exposed to, infected with or recovered from COVID-19 (not recorded which). Sequences were obtained from PBMCs or T cells enriched from blood (not recorded which). CDR3 region: CASSLTRLGSTGELFF. For the CDR3, the DNA is TGTGCCAGCAGCTTAACTAGACTAGGAAGCACCGGGGAGCTGTTTTTT.